The 25 T cell receptor beta chains listed next were all sequenced from one sample in a study of cytomegalovirus exposure and HLA in healthy donors. PCR primers comprised 60 Vbeta and 13 Jbeta primers. Repertoires were generated with immunoSEQ multiplex PCR, while TCRdb's copy carries only in-frame clones and drops some. Here the sample spans 140,000 to 150,000 clones, 65% to 85% being singletons. Material for sequencing was PBMCs. The source is a male donor in good health and CMV-seronegative.

The genes are TRBV4-1 and TRBJ1-3, with a weak D call TRBD1 (6 bases). CDR3 length: 17 amino acids. Trimming removed 3 bases from V and 3 bases from J, with 18 bases in between. In germline, CDR1 is MGHRA, CDR2 YSYEKL. The CDR3 loop is CASSQLGYRVGGNTIYF. The CDR3 DNA follows: TGCGCCAGCAGCCAGTTAGGGTACAGGGTCGGTGGAAACACCATATATTTT.

The V gene is TRBV4-2, the J gene TRBJ1-2, with D maybe TRBD1 (6 bases). V lost 1 base and J lost 8, with 17 bases in between. CDR1 and CDR2 from the germline V gene are LGHNA and YNFKEQ. The length of the CDR3 is 15 residues. This CDR3 is CASSQGQGPPGGYTF. The CDR3 region has the DNA TGTGCCAGCAGCCAAGGGCAGGGGCCCCCGGGGGGCTACACCTTC.

This clone was counted once. V and J are TRBV7-8 and TRBJ2-3, with 10 bases aligning to TRBD2. V was pared by 5 bases and J by 4 bases, with 15 bases of the junction left unmatched. CDR3 size: 18 residues. The germline gives CDR1 SGHVS, CDR2 FQNEAQ. CDR3 bases: TGTGCCAGCAGCAGATTAGCGGGGGGCACCGCGGGCGCAGATACGCAGTATTTT. This gives the protein CASSRLAGGTAGADTQYF.

CDR3 protein: CASSPSDRGHAEAFF. DNA of the CDR3: TGTGCCAGCAGCCCCTCGGACAGAGGGCACGCTGAAGCTTTCTTT. This sequence joins TRBV7-8 and TRBJ1-1, with D perhaps TRBD1 (6 bases). The CDR3 is 15 amino acids. Germline loops: CDR1 SGHVS, CDR2 FQNEAQ. V was cut by 5 bases and J by 6 bases, with 19 bases left in between.

In this sample, this clone turned up once. V gene TRBV5-4 combines with J gene TRBJ2-3; 8 nucleotides agree with TRBD1. Germline assignment: CDR1 SGHNT and CDR2 YYREEE (reference sequence). This CDR3 region has 12 residues. Written as DNA, the CDR3 is TGTGTAGGCGGACAGGGATTAGATACGCAGTATTTT. Translated, it gives CVGGQGLDTQYF.

The chain links TRBV6-1 to TRBJ2-7; TRBD1 is a possible D gene (5 bases). V lost 2 bases and J 2 bases, leaving 19 bases between the germline ends. Germline CDR1 and CDR2: MNHNS and SASEGT. The CDR3 covers 17 residues. The DNA of the CDR3 is TGTGCCAGCAGTGAAAAGGGGCACCTCGCTTCACCCTACGAGCAGTACTTC. This encodes CASSEKGHLASPYEQYF.

The chain couples TRBV30 to TRBJ1-2, with 7 bases lining up with TRBD1. V was clipped by 3 bases and J by 5 bases; unmatched bases: 9. The V gene's germline CDR1 is GTSNPN and CDR2 SVGIG (reference sequence). The CDR3 spans 14 residues. CDR3 in DNA: TGTGCCTGGAGCGAACAGGGGCGAGTTTATGGCTACACCTTC. Protein sequence: CAWSEQGRVYGYTF. The entire variable domain, with the rest obtained from reference TRBV30 and TRBJ1-2, is as follows: SQTIHQWPATLVQPVGSPLSLECTVEGTSNPNLYWYRQAAGRGLQLLFYSVGIGQISSEVPQNLSASRPQDRQFILSSKKLLLSDSGFYLCAWSEQGRVYGYTFGSGTRLTVV.

The chain is built from TRBV27 and TRBJ1-1; no definite D call. Trimming left V 3 bases short and J 4 bases short, with 9 bases between. Germline values: CDR1 MNHEY, CDR2 SMNVEV (reference sequence). The CDR3 sequence is 13 residues long. As DNA, the CDR3 is TGTGCCAGCAGTTTCAACCGGGGCACTGAAGCTTTCTTT. This encodes CASSFNRGTEAFF.

The V call is TRBV6-1, the J call TRBJ1-4; TRBD1 matches 10 bases. CDR3 length: 15 amino acids. CDR1 is MNHNS and CDR2 is SASEGT in the germline V gene. The ends lost 10 bases at V and 1 base at J; junction bases unmatched: 6. CDR3 amino acids: CATPGQGQTNEKLFF. The CDR3, as DNA: TGTGCCACCCCGGGACAGGGGCAAACTAATGAAAAACTGTTTTTT.

The chain couples TRBV9 to TRBJ1-1, with 10 bases lining up with TRBD1. V gave up 3 bases and J gave up 5 bases; unmatched junction bases: 7. The CDR3 contains 15 residues. Germline V gene data show CDR1 as SGDLS and CDR2 as YYNGEE. CDR3 residues: CASSGLGTGDTEAFF. The DNA for the CDR3 is TGTGCCAGCAGCGGCCTCGGGACAGGGGATACTGAAGCTTTCTTT.

This chain links TRBV7-2 with TRBJ2-5; 9 positions agree with TRBD2. The CDR3 length is 15 residues. The ends lost 5 bases at V and 2 bases at J; junction bases unmatched: 6. Looked up from germline, CDR1 is SGHTA and CDR2 is FQGNSA. In DNA, the CDR3 is TGTGCCAGCAGCCCCCTGACTAGCGGTCAAGAGACCCAGTACTTC. Translating it yields CASSPLTSGQETQYF.

This clone was seen only once. The CDR3 region has the DNA TGTGCCAGCTCGTCATCGCCAGGGACAACGTACTACGAGCAGTACTTC. This gives the protein CASSSSPGTTYYEQYF. The V gene is TRBV18, the J gene TRBJ2-7; possibly TRBD1 for D (6 bases). Deletions cut 6 bases from V and 3 bases from J, with 21 bases between. Germline-derived CDR1 and CDR2 are KGHSH and LQKENI. CDR3 length equals 16 residues.

The count of this clone is one. The chain uses TRBV30 and TRBJ2-6, with 7 bases aligning to TRBD1. CDR1 is GTSNPN and CDR2 is SVGIG in the germline V gene (reference sequence). The length of the CDR3 is 18 residues. J gave up 0 bases and V 4 bases, and 12 bases lay outside the gene matches. The CDR3 sequence: CAWKRLGQTSSGANVLTF. Here the CDR3 DNA reads TGTGCCTGGAAACGGTTGGGACAGACATCCTCTGGGGCCAACGTCCTGACTTTC.

The rearrangement uses TRBV25-1 and TRBJ2-4, with no clear D. Germline values: CDR1 MGHDK, CDR2 SYGVNS. The CDR3 has 17 amino acids. Trimming removed 4 bases from V and 1 base from J, with 17 bases in between. CDR3 nucleotide sequence: TGTGCCAGCAGTGTCATCTGGGCCCCCAATGCCAAAAACATTCAGTACTTC. Translation gives CASSVIWAPNAKNIQYF.

The rearrangement links TRBV11-3 to TRBJ2-2; D is possibly TRBD1 (6 bases). The CDR3 consists of 15 residues. Germline CDR1 and CDR2: SGHNT and YENEEA. The V and J ends lost 5 bases and 4 bases respectively, with 14 bases between them. Written as DNA, the CDR3 is TGTGCCAGCAGCCATACAGGGCTGGGCACCGGGGAGCTGTTTTTT. Amino acid sequence: CASSHTGLGTGELFF.

The table lists this clone with a few counts. The chain joins TRBV28 to TRBJ2-7; 8 bases align to TRBD2. From germline, CDR1 is MDHEN and CDR2 SYDVKM. V was clipped by 3 bases and J by 2 bases; unmatched bases: 6. CDR3 length equals 15 residues. CDR3 DNA sequence: TGTGCCAGCAGTTTTTGGTCGGGAGGGCCCTACGAGCAGTACTTC. Amino acids: CASSFWSGGPYEQYF. Filled out from reference TRBV28 and TRBJ2-7, the complete variable domain reads DVKVTQSSRYLVKRTGEKVFLECVQDMDHENMFWYRQDPGLGLRLIYFSYDVKMKEKGDIPEGYSVSREKKERFSLILESASTNQTSMYLCASSFWSGGPYEQYFGPGTRLTVT.

The rearrangement uses TRBV7-2 and TRBJ1-2; 10 bases agree with TRBD1. The CDR3 consists of 18 residues. V trimming: 3 bases; J trimming: 0 bases; junction bases outside the gene matches: 10. Looked up from germline, CDR1 is SGHTA and CDR2 is FQGNSA. The DNA for the CDR3 is TGTGCCAGCAGCTTGACAGGGGGCGCCGGGCCCGCTAACTATGGCTACACCTTC. The encoded protein is CASSLTGGAGPANYGYTF.

The V and J genes are TRBV6-5 and TRBJ2-2; possibly TRBD2 for D (6 bases). Deletions cut 0 bases from V and 5 bases from J, with 7 bases between. The CDR3 consists of 14 residues. Germline V lookup: CDR1 MNHEY, CDR2 SVGAGI. The DNA for the CDR3 is TGTGCCAGCAGTTACTCGACTAGTACCGGGGAGCTGTTTTTT. It specifies CASSYSTSTGELFF.

The chain is built from TRBV4-3 and TRBJ1-6, with D unclear. Germline V gives CDR1 LGHNA, CDR2 YSLEER. This CDR3 comprises 16 residues. V gave up 1 base and J gave up 5 bases, with 12 bases separating them. This CDR3 reads CASSQARGRNNSPLHF. CDR3 bases: TGCGCCAGCAGCCAAGCGCGCGGCAGAAATAATTCACCCCTCCACTTT.

This chain links TRBV7-2 with TRBJ1-1; TRBD1 agrees at 11 bases. The CDR3 covers 14 residues. Trimming removed 5 bases from V and 3 bases from J; junction bases left unmatched: 2. Germline V lookup: CDR1 SGHTA, CDR2 FQGNSA. This CDR3 is CASSRDRGDTEAFF. CDR3 sequence (DNA): TGTGCCAGCAGCCGGGACAGGGGGGACACTGAAGCTTTCTTT.

The V gene is TRBV6-1, the J gene TRBJ2-7, with 7 bases lining up with TRBD2. Germline V lookup: CDR1 MNHNS, CDR2 SASEGT. CDR3 length equals 15 residues. Trimming cost V 6 bases and J 0 bases; bases outside gene matches: 8. The CDR3 coding sequence is TGTGCCAGCAGCTACAGCGGGACGAGCTCCTACGAGCAGTACTTC. Amino acids: CASSYSGTSSYEQYF.

The chain couples TRBV27 to TRBJ2-7, with TRBD1 matching over 7 bases. Germline V CDR1 and CDR2: MNHEY, SMNVEV (reference sequence). The CDR3 contains 15 residues. J gave up 3 bases and V 3 bases, and 8 bases lay outside the gene matches. The CDR3 here is CASSLKLGQFYEQYF. In DNA form, the CDR3 reads TGTGCCAGCAGTTTGAAGCTGGGACAGTTCTACGAGCAGTACTTC.

The V gene is TRBV7-2, the J gene TRBJ2-1; 11 positions match TRBD2. Per germline, CDR1 SGHTA and CDR2 FQGNSA. The CDR3 is 19 amino acids. After removal of 1 base from V and 7 bases from J, the junction contained 15 bases not matched to a gene. CDR3: CASSLVATSGRSRENEQFF. The DNA of the CDR3 is TGTGCCAGCAGCTTAGTGGCCACTAGCGGGAGATCTAGGGAGAATGAGCAGTTCTTC.

The rearrangement links TRBV19 to TRBJ2-1; 7 bases agree with TRBD2. The junction had 3 bases not matched to a gene; V was cut back by 3 bases and J by 7 bases. The CDR3 spans 13 residues. CDR1 LNHDA and CDR2 SQIVND come from the germline V gene (reference sequence). The CDR3 DNA sequence: TGTGCCAGTAGTATTCGGGGGGTTAATGAGCAGTTCTTC. Its translation is CASSIRGVNEQFF. The variable domain in full, completed from reference TRBV19 and TRBJ2-1, reads DGGITQSPKYLFRKEGQNVTLSCEQNLNHDAMYWYRQDPGQGLRLIYYSQIVNDFQKGDIAEGYSVSREKKESFPLTVTSAQKNPTAFYLCASSIRGVNEQFFGPGTRLTVL.

The chain recombines TRBV7-2 with TRBJ2-5; 12 nucleotides align to TRBD2. V gave up 4 bases and J gave up 5 bases; unmatched junction bases: 11. This CDR3 contains 17 residues. Germline CDR1 and CDR2: SGHTA and FQGNSA. CDR3 DNA: TGTGCCAGCAGCTCCCAGGTGACTAGCGGGAGTGGGGAGACCCAGTACTTC. This translates into CASSSQVTSGSGETQYF.